Listed below are T cell receptor beta chains from one sample, sequenced in a study of cytotoxic CD8 clonotypes in ibrutinib-treated CLL. Data came from immunoSEQ multiplex PCR; TCRdb stores just in-frame clones and leaves some out. The table has approximately 13,000 clones, roughly 70% seen once. The sequencing here drew on PBMCs, taken before ibrutinib treatment. These receptors came from a human donor with chronic lymphocytic leukemia. CDR3s include the opening cysteine and the closing phenylalanine or tryptophan. A D gene is named only where the DNA matches it firmly. Clone size is shown for a subset of rows, as once, few, many or a class of expanded clone.

V,J,size,D,DNA,CDR3
TRBV18,TRBJ2-3,-,TRBD1,TGTGCCAGCATTCACTTTAGGGGGCGTCCAGATACGCAGTATTTT,CASIHFRGRPDTQYF
TRBV19,TRBJ1-5,-,TRBD1,TGTGCCAGTAGCCACACAGGGGGCGCAGGCAATCAGCCCCAGCATTTT,CASSHTGGAGNQPQHF
TRBV28,TRBJ2-5,few,-,TGTGCCAGCACCTCCGGGGCCCTAGAGACCCAGTACTTC,CASTSGALETQYF
TRBV18,TRBJ1-4,-,-,TGTGCCAGCTCACCCCAAATCGTGCCGGGACGCAGGTCAACTAATGAAAAACTGTTTTTT,CASSPQIVPGRRSTNEKLFF
TRBV7-9,TRBJ1-2,few,-,TGTGCCAGCAGCTTAGGGGACGGATCTAACTATGGCTACACCTTC,CASSLGDGSNYGYTF
TRBV12-2,TRBJ1-2,-,-,TGTGCAAGTCGCAGGACTGGGAGCCACTATGGCTACACCTTC,CASRRTGSHYGYTF
TRBV18,TRBJ2-5,-,-,TGTGCCAGCTCACCCTTGGGGTCGCTAGAGACCCAGTACTTC,CASSPLGSLETQYF
TRBV7-6,TRBJ2-7,few,-,TGTGCCAGCAGCTTAGCCCCCCGCCGGGGCGAGCAGTACTTC,CASSLAPRRGEQYF
TRBV7-9,TRBJ1-1,-,-,TGTGCCAGCAGCTTACCCGGGGGGACTGAAGCTTTCTTT,CASSLPGGTEAFF
TRBV7-2,TRBJ2-1,few,-,TGTGCCAGCAGCCGACTAGAGAGATACAATGAGCAGTTCTTC,CASSRLERYNEQFF
TRBV28,TRBJ1-2,-,-,TGTGCCAGCAGTTTCGGAGGGTATGGCTACACCTTC,CASSFGGYGYTF
TRBV15,TRBJ2-5,-,-,TGTGCCACCAGCAGAGGACCGAGACAAGAGACCCAGTACTTC,CATSRGPRQETQYF
TRBV1,TRBJ2-6,-,-,TGCACCAGCAGACAGTTCTGTTTGTGCACAAAGTCGGGCCAACGAAGTCGGGCCAACGTCCTGACTTTC,CTSRQFCLCTKSGQRSRANVLTF
TRBV11-3,TRBJ2-3,-,-,TGTGCCAGCAGCTTTGGGGGTTACACAGATACGCAGTATTTT,CASSFGGYTDTQYF
TRBV7-9,TRBJ2-3,-,TRBD2,TGTGCCAGCAGCCCGGGACTAGCGGGAGGCCTCACAGATACGCAGTATTTT,CASSPGLAGGLTDTQYF
TRBV5-4,TRBJ2-2,-,-,TGTGCCAGCAGCTTCCGGCGGAAGGGCCCGCTGTTTTTT,CASSFRRKGPLFF
TRBV2,TRBJ2-1,-,TRBD2,TGTGCCAGCACCGCGAGACTAGCGGCCGACCCTCCCTACAATGAGCAGTTCTTC,CASTARLAADPPYNEQFF
TRBV6-5,TRBJ1-1,-,-,TGTGCCAGCAGTTACCCGGGGGGGACTGAAGCTTTCTTT,CASSYPGGTEAFF
TRBV7-2,TRBJ2-3,-,-,TGTGCCAGCAGCTTAGGGGACCTAAATACGCAGTATTTT,CASSLGDLNTQYF
TRBV10-3,TRBJ1-2,-,-,TGTGCCATCAGTGATGCCCGGGACGGAACTAGGGGCTACACCTTC,CAISDARDGTRGYTF
TRBV7-3,TRBJ2-3,-,-,TGTGCCAGCAGCTCCGGGCGCACAGATACGCAGTATTTT,CASSSGRTDTQYF
TRBV2,TRBJ2-5,-,-,TGTGCCAGCATCCCCAGGGATAGTCTCGATCAAGAGACCCAGTACTTC,CASIPRDSLDQETQYF
TRBV13,TRBJ2-1,-,TRBD2,TGTGCCAGCAGCACCCGGGACTACTTGGAGCAGTTCTTC,CASSTRDYLEQFF